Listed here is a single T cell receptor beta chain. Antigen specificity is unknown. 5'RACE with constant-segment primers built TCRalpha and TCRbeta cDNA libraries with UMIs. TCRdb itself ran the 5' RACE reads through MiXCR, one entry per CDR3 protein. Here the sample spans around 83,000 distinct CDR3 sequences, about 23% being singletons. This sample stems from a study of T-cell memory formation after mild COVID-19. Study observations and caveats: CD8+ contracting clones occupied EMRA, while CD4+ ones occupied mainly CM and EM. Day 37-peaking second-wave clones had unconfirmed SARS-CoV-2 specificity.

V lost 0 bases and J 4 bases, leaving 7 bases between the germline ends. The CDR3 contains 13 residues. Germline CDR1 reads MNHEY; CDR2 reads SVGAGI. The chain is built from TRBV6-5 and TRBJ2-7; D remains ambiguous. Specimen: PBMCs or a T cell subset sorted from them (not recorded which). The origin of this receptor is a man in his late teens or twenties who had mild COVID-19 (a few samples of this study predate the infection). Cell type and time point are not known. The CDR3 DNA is TGTGCCAGCAGTTACTCAGCGCCGTACGAGCAGTACTTC. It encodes CASSYSAPYEQYF.